This T cell receptor (beta chain) was found in a study of cytomegalovirus exposure and HLA in healthy donors. The study, taken as a whole, reports: Earlier analysis yielded a pattern in which most TCR beta V segments were productive about 90% or about 30% of the time.

Unrecorded immune exposure was likely among donors, who were nominally healthy when sampled. 13 Jbeta primers and 60 Vbeta primers were used for the PCR. Assay: immunoSEQ multiplex PCR; the TCRdb copy retains only in-frame clones and omits some. Among 150,000 to 200,000 clones listed, over 70% were seen once. The trim removed 5 bases at V and 0 bases at J, leaving 4 bases unmatched. The CDR3 covers 15 residues. Germline CDR1 is SNHLY and CDR2 is FYNNEI. As regards this clone: The antigen remains undetermined.

The sample taken for sequencing was PBMCs. This receptor was obtained from a woman between 45 and 60 years old in good health and CMV-seropositive. The rearrangement links TRBV2 to TRBJ1-3, with TRBD1 identical over 7 bases. The DNA for the CDR3 is TGTGCCAGCAGTAGGGGGCTTTTCTCTGGAAACACCATATATTTT. Translation gives CASSRGLFSGNTIYF.